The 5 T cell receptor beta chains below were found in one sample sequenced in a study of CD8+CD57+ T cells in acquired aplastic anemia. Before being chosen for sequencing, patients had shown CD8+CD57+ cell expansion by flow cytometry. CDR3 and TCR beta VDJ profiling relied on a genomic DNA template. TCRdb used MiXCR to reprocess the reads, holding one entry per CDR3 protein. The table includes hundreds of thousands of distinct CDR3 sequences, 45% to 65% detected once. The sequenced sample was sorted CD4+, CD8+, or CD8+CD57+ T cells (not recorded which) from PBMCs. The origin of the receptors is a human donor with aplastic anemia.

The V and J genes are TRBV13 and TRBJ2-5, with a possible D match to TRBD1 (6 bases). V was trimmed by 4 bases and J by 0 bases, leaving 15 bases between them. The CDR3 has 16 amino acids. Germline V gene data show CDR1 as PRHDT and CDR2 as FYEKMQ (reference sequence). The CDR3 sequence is CASSYTTGTNQETQYF. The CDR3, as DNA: TGTGCCAGCAGCTACACGACCGGGACAAACCAAGAGACCCAGTACTTC.

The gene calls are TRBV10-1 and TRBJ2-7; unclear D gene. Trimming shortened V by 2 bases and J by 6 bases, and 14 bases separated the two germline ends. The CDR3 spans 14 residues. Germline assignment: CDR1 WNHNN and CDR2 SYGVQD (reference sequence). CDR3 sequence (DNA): TGCGCCAGCAGTGAGCAAGCTCCCCCTCTCGAGCAGTACTTC. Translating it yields CASSEQAPPLEQYF.

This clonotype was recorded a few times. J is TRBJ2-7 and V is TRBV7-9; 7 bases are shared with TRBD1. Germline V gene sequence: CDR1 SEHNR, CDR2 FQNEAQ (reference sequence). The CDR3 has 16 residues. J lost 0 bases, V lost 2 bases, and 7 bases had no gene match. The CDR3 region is CASSLWAGTASYEQYF. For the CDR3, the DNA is TGTGCCAGCAGCTTATGGGCCGGGACAGCCTCCTACGAGCAGTACTTC.

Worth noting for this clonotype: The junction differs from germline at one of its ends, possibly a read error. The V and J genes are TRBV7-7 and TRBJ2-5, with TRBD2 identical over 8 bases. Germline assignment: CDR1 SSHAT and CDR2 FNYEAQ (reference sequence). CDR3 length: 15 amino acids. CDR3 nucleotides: TGTGCTAGCAGCTCTTCCGGGACTAGTCGAGAGACCCAGTACTTC. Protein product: CASSSSGTSRETQYF.

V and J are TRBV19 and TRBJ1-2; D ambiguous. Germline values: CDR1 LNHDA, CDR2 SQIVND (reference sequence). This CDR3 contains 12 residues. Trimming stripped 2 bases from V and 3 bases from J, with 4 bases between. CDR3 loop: CASSIQDYGYTF. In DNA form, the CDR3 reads TGTGCCAGTAGTATACAGGACTATGGCTACACCTTC. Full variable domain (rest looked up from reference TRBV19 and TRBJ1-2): DGGITQSPKYLFRKEGQNVTLSCEQNLNHDAMYWYRQDPGQGLRLIYYSQIVNDFQKGDIAEGYSVSREKKESFPLTVTSAQKNPTAFYLCASSIQDYGYTFGSGTRLTVV.